The clone carrying this TCR beta chain has only a few counts. The method was immunoSEQ multiplex PCR; TCRdb's version includes in-frame clones alone and lacks a portion of them. This table has about 250,000 clones, approximately 85% appearing once. The sample belongs to a study of blood T cell repertoires in COVID-19. For the study at large: Both acute and convalescent COVID-19 samples were obtained from the United States, Italy and Spain.

Sequenced sample: peripheral blood. This receptor was identified in a woman aged 70 to 79 with acute or convalescent COVID-19.

CDR3 sequence: CASSDGREELFF. In DNA form, the CDR3 reads TGTGCCAGCAGCGACGGTCGAGAGGAACTGTTTTTT. The chain recombines TRBV3-1 (or the pseudogene TRBV3-2) with TRBJ1-4; the D is unclear. In germline, CDR1 is LGHDT, CDR2 YNNKEL (reference sequence). Trimming took off 5 bases at V and 12 bases at J, with 13 bases between the two ends. The CDR3 contains 12 residues.